These 18 T cell receptor beta chains share one sample of origin, sequenced in a study of cytomegalovirus exposure and HLA in healthy donors. The PCR contained 60 Vbeta and 13 Jbeta primers. Clones were read by immunoSEQ multiplex PCR, and TCRdb kept only the in-frame ones, dropping some. Its table records 45,000 to 55,000 clones. What was sequenced was PBMCs. These receptors came from a male donor in good health and CMV-seropositive.

The chain carries TRBV7-9 and TRBJ1-4, with 7 bases fitting TRBD1. Germline V gene lookup returns CDR1 SEHNR and CDR2 FQNEAQ (reference sequence). The CDR3 consists of 14 residues. V lost 5 bases and J lost 4; bases outside the gene matches: 4. CDR3 nucleotides: TGTGCCAGCAGCGGCCGGGACAGTAATGAAAAACTGTTTTTT. Protein product: CASSGRDSNEKLFF.

The chain carries TRBV19 and TRBJ1-1, with D perhaps matching TRBD1 (5 bases). CDR3 length: 15 amino acids. Germline-derived CDR1 and CDR2 are LNHDA and SQIVND (reference sequence). Trimming stripped 7 bases from V and 0 bases from J, with 15 bases between. This CDR3 reads CASTAQGYLNTEAFF. Here the CDR3 DNA reads TGTGCCAGTACCGCTCAGGGCTACCTGAACACTGAAGCTTTCTTT.

This chain uses TRBV4-1 with TRBJ1-1, with D perhaps matching TRBD1 (5 bases). Per the germline V gene, CDR1 is MGHRA and CDR2 is YSYEKL. There are 14 residues in the CDR3. V lost 3 bases, J lost 7 bases, and 15 bases lay in between. CDR3 DNA sequence: TGCGCCAGCAGCCACTCCGACAGAAGACTTGAAGCTTTCTTT. It encodes CASSHSDRRLEAFF.

This chain links TRBV27 with TRBJ2-1; D gene unclear. V was pared by 5 bases and J by 2 bases, with 7 bases between. The CDR3 is 13 residues long. Germline V gene lookup returns CDR1 MNHEY and CDR2 SMNVEV (reference sequence). DNA of the CDR3: TGTGCCAGCAGTCCCAGGCCCTACAATGAGCAGTTCTTC. Protein: CASSPRPYNEQFF.

The chain has TRBV6-1 and TRBJ1-5; no clear D. From germline, CDR1 is MNHNS and CDR2 SASEGT. The V gene lost 2 bases and the J gene lost 12 bases, with 8 bases spanning the gap. The CDR3 has 11 amino acids. The CDR3 sequence is CASSELGYQHF. In nucleotides, the CDR3 is TGTGCCAGCAGTGAATTGGGCTACCAGCATTTT.

This chain connects TRBV30 to TRBJ1-3; 7 bases agree with TRBD1. The CDR3 is 13 residues long. V lost 2 bases and J lost 2; bases outside the gene matches: 0. The germline V gene has CDR1 GTSNPN and CDR2 SVGIG (reference sequence). The CDR3 nucleotides are TGTGCCTGGAGTAGGGGGCCTGGAAACACCATATATTTT. It codes for CAWSRGPGNTIYF.

The rearrangement links TRBV7-2 to TRBJ2-7; D possibly corresponds to TRBD1 (6 bases). This CDR3 is 17 amino acids long. Germline CDR1 is SGHTA and CDR2 is FQGNSA. V was shortened by 3 bases and J by 3 bases, with 21 bases between the two germline ends. Written as DNA, the CDR3 is TGTGCCAGCAGCTTGTTGGGACACGCATTCGAAGGCTACGAGCAGTACTTC. Amino acids: CASSLLGHAFEGYEQYF.

This chain connects TRBV9 to TRBJ2-2; TRBD1 matches at 7 bases. V shed 4 bases and J 4 bases; nucleotides not matched to a gene: 10. Germline V CDR1 and CDR2: SGDLS, YYNGEE. The CDR3 covers 16 residues. The CDR3 nucleotides are TGTGCCAGCAGCCCCCGACAGGGCTCGGGCACCGGGGAGCTGTTTTTT. Its protein is CASSPRQGSGTGELFF.

The V gene is TRBV7-3, the J gene TRBJ1-1; D gene unclear. This CDR3 spans 16 amino acids. Germline V gives CDR1 SGHTA, CDR2 FQGTGA. With 5 bases removed from V and 4 bases from J, the gap between germline ends came to 20 bases. The CDR3 DNA is TGTGCCAGCAGCCCAACGAGTCCGGGGTTGGGCACTGAAGCTTTCTTT. Amino acids: CASSPTSPGLGTEAFF.

V is TRBV7-2 and J is TRBJ1-2, with TRBD1 matching 8 bases. The germline V gene encodes CDR1 SGHTA and CDR2 FQGNSA. The CDR3 covers 14 residues. Losses at the gene ends were 4 bases for V and 8 bases for J; bases not matched to a gene: 9. For the CDR3, the DNA is TGTGCCAGCAGCTCCCAAACAGGGGGAGGAGGCTACACCTTC. Protein sequence: CASSSQTGGGGYTF. Full variable domain (outside the CDR3, taken from reference TRBV7-2 and TRBJ1-2): GAGVSQSPSNKVTEKGKDVELRCDPISGHTALYWYRQSLGQGLEFLIYFQGNSAPDKSGLPSDRFSAERTGGSVSTLTIQRTQQEDSAVYLCASSSQTGGGGYTFGSGTRLTVV.

The chain has TRBV5-1 and TRBJ1-1; 10 bases fit TRBD1. This CDR3 region has 15 residues. Germline-derived CDR1 and CDR2 are SGHRS and YFSETQ. Losses at the gene ends were 1 base for V and 3 bases for J; bases not matched to a gene: 3. CDR3 region: CASSLSGQGDTEAFF. CDR3 DNA sequence: TGCGCCAGCAGCTTGAGTGGACAGGGGGACACTGAAGCTTTCTTT.

J is TRBJ2-3 and V is TRBV7-2, with TRBD2 as a possible D gene (6 bases). The germline CDR1 and CDR2 sequences are SGHTA and FQGNSA. V was cut by 7 bases and J by 2 bases, with 16 bases left in between. This CDR3 has 15 residues. Written as DNA, the CDR3 is TGTGCCAGCATCCCAGACGGGGGACCCACAGATACGCAGTATTTT. Translation gives CASIPDGGPTDTQYF.

CDR3 bases: TGCAGCGTTCACAAATATGGGACAGGTGAAAAACTGTTTTTT. It codes for CSVHKYGTGEKLFF. The J gene is TRBJ1-4, the V gene TRBV29-1; TRBD1 matches 8 bases. J gave up 7 bases and V 5 bases, and 9 bases lay outside the gene matches. Germline V gene data show CDR1 as SQVTM and CDR2 as ANQGSEA. CDR3 length equals 14 residues.

The rearrangement links TRBV7-8 to TRBJ1-6, with TRBD1 identical over 8 bases. Germline V gives CDR1 SGHVS, CDR2 FQNEAQ. The CDR3 has 16 amino acids. Unmatched junction bases numbered 9, after V lost 6 bases and J lost 5 bases. The CDR3 sequence: CASSYQGQANNSPLHF. The CDR3 DNA follows: TGTGCCAGCAGTTATCAGGGACAGGCGAATAATTCACCCCTCCACTTT.

The gene calls are TRBV7-9 and TRBJ2-2; D may be TRBD2 (5 bases). This CDR3 is 15 amino acids long. Germline loops: CDR1 SEHNR, CDR2 FQNEAQ (reference sequence). V was shortened by 1 base and J by 9 bases, with 15 bases between the two germline ends. CDR3: CASSLERTPVWELFF. In DNA, the CDR3 is TGTGCCAGCAGCTTAGAGAGGACTCCAGTTTGGGAGCTGTTTTTT.

The rearrangement uses TRBV28 and TRBJ2-5, with D possibly matching TRBD2 (7 bases). Germline V gene lookup returns CDR1 MDHEN and CDR2 SYDVKM. The CDR3 length is 16 residues. Trimming removed 5 bases at V and 2 bases at J, with 18 bases between. DNA of the CDR3: TGTGCCAGCAGTCCCGTCGCGGGGGCCCTTCAAGAGACCCAGTACTTC. It codes for CASSPVAGALQETQYF.

The gene calls are TRBV5-1 and TRBJ2-3; 9 nucleotides agree with TRBD2. The length of the CDR3 is 15 residues. Losses at the gene ends were 2 bases for V and 6 bases for J; bases not matched to a gene: 7. Germline values: CDR1 SGHRS, CDR2 YFSETQ. The CDR3 protein is CASSFGSSGVDTQYF. CDR3 sequence (DNA): TGCGCCAGCAGCTTTGGGTCTAGCGGGGTCGATACGCAGTATTTT.

The rearrangement uses TRBV19 and TRBJ2-7; 9 nucleotides line up with TRBD1. This CDR3 is 15 amino acids long. V was clipped by 5 bases and J by 7 bases; unmatched bases: 12. The germline gives CDR1 LNHDA, CDR2 SQIVND (reference sequence). CDR3 nucleotide sequence: TGTGCCAGTAGTGGGGGACAGGGAGGAAAAAGTGAGCAGTACTTC. It yields the protein CASSGGQGGKSEQYF.